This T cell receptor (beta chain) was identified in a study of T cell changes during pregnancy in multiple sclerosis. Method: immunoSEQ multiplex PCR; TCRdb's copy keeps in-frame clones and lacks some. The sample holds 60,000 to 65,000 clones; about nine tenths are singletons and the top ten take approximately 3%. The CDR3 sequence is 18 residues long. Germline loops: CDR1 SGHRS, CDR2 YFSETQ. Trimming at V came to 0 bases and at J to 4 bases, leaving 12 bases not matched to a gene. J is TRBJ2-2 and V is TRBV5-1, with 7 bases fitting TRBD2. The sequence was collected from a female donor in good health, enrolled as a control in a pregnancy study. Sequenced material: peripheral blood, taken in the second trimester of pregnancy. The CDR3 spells CASSLGFLAGAVTGELFF. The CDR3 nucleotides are TGCGCCAGCAGCTTGGGGTTTCTGGCGGGAGCGGTCACCGGGGAGCTGTTTTTT.